This TCR beta chain came from a study of regulatory T cells in long-lasting Graves disease. This clonotype was observed a few times. Its specificity is not known. V was cut by 3 bases and J by 3 bases, with 3 bases left in between. The CDR3 loop spans 13 amino acids. Looked up from germline, CDR1 is MNHEY and CDR2 is SMNVEV (reference sequence). Indicated time point: newly diagnosed GD, antithyroid drugs for less than 3 months. After RNA was extracted from PBMCs, the TCR library was made from it. With EDTA tubes as the receptacles, around 10 milliliters of peripheral blood were drawn. HTBI primers from iRepertoire and Arm-PCR of CDR3 regions yielded the TCR beta libraries. Authors' processing steps: Gene usage covered 62 TRBV and 14 TRBJ segments. TCRdb independently ran MiXCR on the multiplex PCR reads; one entry per CDR3 protein. The V and J calls shown here were made by TCRdb, not taken from the authors' results. The sample has about 370,000 distinct CDR3 sequences, about a sixth seen once.

Study results and caveats: Lower TCR diversity was seen in persistent Graves' patients than in newly diagnosed ones.

The source of this sequence is a female donor with Graves disease. The specimen was peripheral blood mononuclear cells (PBMCs), collected at new diagnosis, from a patient treated with antithyroid drugs. This chain connects TRBV27 to TRBJ1-6; no firm D call. The CDR3: CASSLNYNSPLHF. In DNA, the CDR3 is TGTGCCAGCAGTTTGAACTATAATTCACCCCTCCACTTT.